This T cell receptor (beta chain) comes out of a study of cytomegalovirus exposure and HLA in healthy donors. Points from the study as a whole: Information on immune exposure was restricted to one variable (CMV serostatus). Apparent HLA restriction characterized most CMV-associated TCR beta chains in a later analysis.

This PCR relied on a set of 60 Vbeta primers and 13 Jbeta primers. Libraries were prepared by immunoSEQ multiplex PCR; TCRdb keeps only in-frame clonotypes and omits some of them. Altogether approximately 140,000 clones are present, 70% to 85% being singletons, with the ten largest covering around 2.4%. The CDR3 consists of 11 residues. CDR1 is SGHTA and CDR2 is FQGNSA in the germline V gene. V was trimmed by 7 bases and J by 5 bases, leaving 8 bases between them. This clone was counted once. Its antigen is as yet unknown. This receptor was identified in a male donor in good health and CMV-seronegative. Sequenced input: PBMCs. V usage is TRBV7-2 and J usage is TRBJ2-5; D gene unclear. This chain's CDR3 is CASTLLETQYF. CDR3 nucleotide sequence: TGTGCCAGCACCCTCTTGGAGACCCAGTACTTC.